Listed below are T cell receptor beta chains from one sample, sequenced in a study of cytomegalovirus exposure and HLA in healthy donors. Here immunoSEQ multiplex PCR was the method, and the copy in TCRdb shows in-frame clones only, minus some. The repertoire has some 150,000 clones, 70% to 80% of them found once; the top ten carry roughly 3.6%. Sequenced: PBMCs. These TCRs come from a man younger than 40 in good health and CMV-seropositive. The CDR3 runs from the conserved cysteine through the conserved F or W. D genes are given only for firm matches. The size field is filled for only some rows; it gives once, few, many or a size class.

TRBV18,NA,TRBD2,TRBJ2-5,TGTGCCAGCTCAACCCTTAGCGGGGGGCCCCAAGAGACCCAGTACTTC,CASSTLSGGPQETQYF
TRBV11-2,NA,TRBD1,TRBJ2-5,TGTGCCAGCAGGTACAGGGGTCTAGGCCAAGAGACCCAGTACTTC,CASRYRGLGQETQYF
TRBV5-1,NA,TRBD2,TRBJ2-2,TGCGCCAGCAGCTTCCGGGCGGGGGATATTAACACCGGGGAGCTGTTTTTT,CASSFRAGDINTGELFF
TRBV11-2,few,NA,TRBJ2-3,TGTGCCAGCAGCTTAGATCAGAGGAGCACAGATACGCAGTATTTT,CASSLDQRSTDTQYF
TRBV19,NA,TRBD1,TRBJ2-7,TGTGCCACCACTGACAGGGGTACCTACGAGCAGTACTTC,CATTDRGTYEQYF
TRBV7-2,NA,TRBD2,TRBJ2-1,TGTGCCAGCAGCTCCCCCCGGCGGGGGGCCTACAATGAGCAGTTCTTC,CASSSPRRGAYNEQFF
TRBV10-3,NA,TRBD2,TRBJ2-5,TGTGCCATCAGTGAGCGACTAGCGCTTTCAGAGACCCAGTACTTC,CAISERLALSETQYF
TRBV7-6,few,NA,TRBJ1-1,TGTGCCAGCAGCTTAGAGGTCGGGGGGCAGAACACTGAAGCTTTCTTT,CASSLEVGGQNTEAFF
TRBV27,few,NA,TRBJ1-1,TGTGCCAGCAGTTTGTTTTTCGGGACAAGTGAAGCTTTCTTT,CASSLFFGTSEAFF
TRBV6-5,NA,NA,TRBJ1-3,TGTGCCAGCAGTTATTCCGGGGGGTCTGGAAACACCATATATTTT,CASSYSGGSGNTIYF
TRBV6-1,NA,NA,TRBJ2-5,TGTGCCAGCAGTGATCACGGTCAAGAGACCCAGTACTTC,CASSDHGQETQYF
TRBV28,NA,NA,TRBJ2-7,TGTGCCAGCAGTTCCGGACAGCACTACGAGCAGTACTTC,CASSSGQHYEQYF
TRBV6-1,NA,NA,TRBJ2-1,TGTGCCAGCAGAGCAGGGGACACCTACAATGAGCAGTTCTTC,CASRAGDTYNEQFF
TRBV4-3,NA,NA,TRBJ1-1,TGCGCCAGCAGCCGAGTTCCGGGCACTGAAGCTTTCTTT,CASSRVPGTEAFF
TRBV7-7,NA,NA,TRBJ2-2,TGTGCCAGCAGCTTAGCCCAGAACACCGGGGAGCTGTTTTTT,CASSLAQNTGELFF
TRBV2,NA,NA,TRBJ2-5,TGTGCCAGCAGTGGACAGAGTTACCAAGAGACCCAGTACTTC,CASSGQSYQETQYF
TRBV5-1,NA,TRBD1,TRBJ1-6,TGCGCCAGCAGCGTAGGGACAGAAATTAATTCACCCCTCCACTTT,CASSVGTEINSPLHF